This TCR beta chain was sequenced in a study of T-cell reconstitution after alpha-beta-depleted transplantation in children. Preparing the TCRbeta library involved the use of unique molecular identifiers. One entry per CDR3 protein, called by TCRdb with MiXCR from the PCR reads. This sample carries more than 200,000 distinct CDR3 sequences, about 8.8% of them seen once, and the ten largest clones take 5% to 5.5%. This clonotype showed up many times. CDR3 size: 13 residues. V lost 2 bases and J lost 1, with 8 bases in between. From germline, CDR1 is DFQATT and CDR2 SNEGSKA (reference sequence). The chain employs TRBV20-1 and TRBJ1-1; D not certain. The source was PBMCs from the stem cell graft donor, collected from the stem cell graft. This clonotype was obtained from a human donor who donated a stem cell graft to a child with SCID. In DNA form, the CDR3 reads TGCAGTGCTAGACAGGACCAGAACACTGAAGCTTTCTTT. Translating gives CSARQDQNTEAFF.